Listed below are T cell receptor beta chains from one sample, sequenced in a study of Graves' ophthalmopathy and Graves' hyperthyroidism. TCRdb reprocessed the multiplex PCR reads via MiXCR and lists one record per CDR3 protein. In the table there are a few hundred thousand distinct CDR3 sequences, approximately 15% of which are singletons. Sequenced sample: peripheral blood. Receptor source: a woman aged 18-35 years with stable Graves' hyperthyroidism. The CDR3 runs from the conserved cysteine through the conserved F or W. D genes are given only for firm matches. The size entry is marked missing in some rows and otherwise reads once, few, many or a size class.

v_call: TRBV6-1; clone_size: many; j_call: TRBJ1-2; d_call: -; cdr3_aa: CASSEVPYGYTF; cdr3_nt: TGTGCCAGCAGTGAAGTGCCCTATGGCTACACCTTC
v_call: TRBV6-5; clone_size: many; j_call: TRBJ2-2; d_call: TRBD1; cdr3_aa: CASSFGTGGTGELFF; cdr3_nt: TGTGCCAGCAGTTTTGGCACAGGGGGGACCGGGGAGCTGTTTTTT
v_call: TRBV20-1; clone_size: few; j_call: TRBJ2-2; d_call: -; cdr3_aa: CSARDWDITSSNTGELFF; cdr3_nt: TGCAGTGCTAGAGACTGGGATATCACCTCGTCGAACACCGGGGAGCTGTTTTTT
v_call: TRBV2; clone_size: -; j_call: TRBJ1-1; d_call: TRBD1; cdr3_aa: CASTFLAGGGNTEAFF; cdr3_nt: TGTGCCAGCACTTTCCTTGCAGGGGGAGGGAACACTGAAGCTTTCTTT
v_call: TRBV3-1; clone_size: many; j_call: TRBJ1-1; d_call: TRBD1; cdr3_aa: CASSHWVQGTEAFF; cdr3_nt: TGTGCCAGCAGCCATTGGGTACAGGGGACTGAAGCTTTCTTT
v_call: TRBV5-1; clone_size: many; j_call: TRBJ1-5; d_call: TRBD1; cdr3_aa: CASSPWTGSQPQHF; cdr3_nt: TGCGCCAGCAGCCCATGGACAGGGAGTCAGCCCCAGCATTTT
v_call: TRBV20-1; clone_size: many; j_call: TRBJ2-7; d_call: TRBD1; cdr3_aa: CSAIDSGQEPYEQYF; cdr3_nt: TGCAGTGCTATTGACTCGGGACAGGAACCCTACGAGCAGTACTTC
v_call: TRBV6-1; clone_size: many; j_call: TRBJ1-5; d_call: -; cdr3_aa: CASGMRSALENQPQHF; cdr3_nt: TGTGCCAGCGGGATGAGGTCCGCCTTGGAGAATCAGCCCCAGCATTTT
v_call: TRBV12-3/TRBV12-4; clone_size: -; j_call: TRBJ1-2; d_call: -; cdr3_aa: CASSQDGPHYGYTF; cdr3_nt: TGTGCCAGCAGTCAGGACGGGCCCCACTATGGCTACACCTTC
v_call: TRBV19; clone_size: many; j_call: TRBJ2-7; d_call: -; cdr3_aa: CASSIVQGNYEQYF; cdr3_nt: TGTGCCAGTAGTATAGTCCAGGGGAACTACGAGCAGTACTTC
v_call: TRBV11-1; clone_size: few; j_call: TRBJ2-5; d_call: -; cdr3_aa: CASSFWGHEETQYF; cdr3_nt: TGTGCCAGCAGCTTTTGGGGACATGAGGAGACCCAGTACTTC
v_call: TRBV7-2; clone_size: many; j_call: TRBJ2-7; d_call: -; cdr3_aa: CASSTTGTLYYEQYF; cdr3_nt: TGTGCCAGCAGCACCACCGGGACACTATACTACGAGCAGTACTTC
v_call: TRBV3-1; clone_size: -; j_call: TRBJ1-5; d_call: -; cdr3_aa: CASSPNGGSSQPQHF; cdr3_nt: TGTGCCAGCAGCCCCAATGGAGGGAGCAGTCAGCCCCAGCATTTT
v_call: TRBV24-1; clone_size: many; j_call: TRBJ2-4; d_call: -; cdr3_aa: CATRDRKNIQYF; cdr3_nt: TGTGCCACCAGGGACAGAAAAAACATTCAGTACTTC
v_call: TRBV9; clone_size: many; j_call: TRBJ1-1; d_call: -; cdr3_aa: CASSVTSSSTVTEAFF; cdr3_nt: TGTGCCAGCAGCGTAACAAGTTCCTCGACGGTCACTGAAGCTTTCTTT
v_call: TRBV20-1; clone_size: many; j_call: TRBJ1-1; d_call: -; cdr3_aa: CSARVKGSTEAFF; cdr3_nt: TGCAGTGCTAGAGTGAAAGGAAGCACTGAAGCTTTCTTT
v_call: TRBV15; clone_size: -; j_call: TRBJ2-7; d_call: TRBD2; cdr3_aa: CATSGLAGESYEQYF; cdr3_nt: TGTGCCACCAGCGGACTAGCGGGGGAGTCCTACGAGCAGTACTTC
v_call: TRBV27; clone_size: many; j_call: TRBJ1-1; d_call: -; cdr3_aa: CASSLLSRRAAEAFF; cdr3_nt: TGTGCCAGCAGTTTATTGAGTCGAAGGGCAGCTGAAGCTTTCTTT
v_call: TRBV6-1; clone_size: many; j_call: TRBJ2-5; d_call: TRBD2; cdr3_aa: CASSDRTSRQETQYF; cdr3_nt: TGTGCCAGCAGTGACCGGACTAGTAGGCAAGAGACCCAGTACTTC
v_call: TRBV11-2; clone_size: many; j_call: TRBJ1-6; d_call: -; cdr3_aa: CASSRGWVRSPLHF; cdr3_nt: TGTGCCAGCAGCCGCGGGTGGGTTCGGTCACCCCTCCACTTT
v_call: TRBV29-1; clone_size: -; j_call: TRBJ2-7; d_call: TRBD2; cdr3_aa: CSVVVSGSSEQYF; cdr3_nt: TGCAGCGTTGTCGTTAGCGGGAGTTCCGAGCAGTACTTC
v_call: TRBV27; clone_size: -; j_call: TRBJ1-2; d_call: -; cdr3_aa: CASRLRGEDYGYTF; cdr3_nt: TGTGCCAGCAGATTAAGAGGGGAAGACTATGGCTACACCTTC
v_call: TRBV6-2/TRBV6-3; clone_size: many; j_call: TRBJ1-2; d_call: -; cdr3_aa: CASSLRGDGGYTF; cdr3_nt: TGTGCCAGCAGCCTCAGGGGCGACGGTGGCTACACCTTC
v_call: TRBV2; clone_size: many; j_call: TRBJ1-1; d_call: -; cdr3_aa: CASSDEGEDTEAFF; cdr3_nt: TGTGCCAGCAGTGATGAAGGGGAGGACACTGAAGCTTTCTTT
v_call: TRBV5-5; clone_size: many; j_call: TRBJ1-1; d_call: -; cdr3_aa: CASSLVTGNTEAFF; cdr3_nt: TGTGCCAGCAGCTTGGTTACAGGGAACACTGAAGCTTTCTTT
v_call: TRBV12-5; clone_size: many; j_call: TRBJ1-6; d_call: -; cdr3_aa: CASALGRESRTSPLHF; cdr3_nt: TGTGCTAGTGCCTTGGGGCGGGAGTCGAGAACTTCACCCCTCCACTTT
v_call: TRBV20-1; clone_size: many; j_call: TRBJ2-2; d_call: TRBD1; cdr3_aa: CSARGQLNTGELFF; cdr3_nt: TGCAGTGCTAGGGGACAGCTGAACACCGGGGAGCTGTTTTTT
v_call: TRBV6-2/TRBV6-3; clone_size: many; j_call: TRBJ1-2; d_call: TRBD1; cdr3_aa: CASSSRTGGGYTF; cdr3_nt: TGTGCCAGCAGTTCCCGGACAGGTGGCGGCTACACCTTC
v_call: TRBV25-1; clone_size: many; j_call: TRBJ2-7; d_call: -; cdr3_aa: CASSDIGGSTSSYEQYF; cdr3_nt: TGTGCCAGCAGTGACATAGGGGGGTCTACAAGCTCCTACGAGCAGTACTTC
v_call: TRBV5-1; clone_size: many; j_call: TRBJ1-1; d_call: -; cdr3_aa: CASSSFGQFNTEAFF; cdr3_nt: TGCGCCAGCAGCTCGTTTGGACAGTTTAACACTGAAGCTTTCTTT
v_call: TRBV6-1; clone_size: -; j_call: TRBJ2-1; d_call: TRBD2; cdr3_aa: CASSESAGGVNEQFF; cdr3_nt: TGTGCCAGCAGTGAATCGGCGGGGGGGGTGAATGAGCAGTTCTTC
v_call: TRBV20-1; clone_size: many; j_call: TRBJ2-5; d_call: -; cdr3_aa: CSARDPVGLIETQYF; cdr3_nt: TGCAGTGCTAGAGATCCCGTCGGCCTAATAGAGACCCAGTACTTC
v_call: TRBV15; clone_size: many; j_call: TRBJ1-1; d_call: -; cdr3_aa: CATSMNTEAFF; cdr3_nt: TGTGCCACCAGTATGAACACTGAAGCTTTCTTT
v_call: TRBV5-1; clone_size: once; j_call: TRBJ2-2; d_call: TRBD1; cdr3_aa: CASSLDRQGSNTGDLFF; cdr3_nt: TGCGCCAGCAGCCTCGACCGACAGGGGTCAAACACCGGGGATCTGTTTTTT
v_call: TRBV12-3/TRBV12-4; clone_size: many; j_call: TRBJ1-2; d_call: -; cdr3_aa: CASSLQGANYGYTF; cdr3_nt: TGTGCCAGCAGTTTACAGGGAGCTAACTATGGCTACACCTTC
v_call: TRBV12-3/TRBV12-4; clone_size: many; j_call: TRBJ1-2; d_call: -; cdr3_aa: CASSSETGAYGYTF; cdr3_nt: TGTGCCAGCAGTTCTGAGACGGGGGCCTATGGCTACACCTTC
v_call: TRBV4-2; clone_size: few; j_call: TRBJ1-1; d_call: -; cdr3_aa: CASSQETFMNTEAFF; cdr3_nt: TGTGCCAGCAGCCAAGAGACGTTCATGAACACTGAAGCTTTCTTT